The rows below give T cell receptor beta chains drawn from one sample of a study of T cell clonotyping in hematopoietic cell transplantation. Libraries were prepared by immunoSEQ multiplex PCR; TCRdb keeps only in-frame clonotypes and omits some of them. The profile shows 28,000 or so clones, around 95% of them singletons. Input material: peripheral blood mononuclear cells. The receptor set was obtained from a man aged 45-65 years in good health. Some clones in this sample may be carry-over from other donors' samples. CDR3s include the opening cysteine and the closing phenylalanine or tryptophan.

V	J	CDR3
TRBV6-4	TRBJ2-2	CASSDTNTGELFF
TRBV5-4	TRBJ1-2	CASSPDRGNYGYTF
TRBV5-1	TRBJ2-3	CASSLDTSSTDTQYF
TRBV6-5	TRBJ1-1	CASRTDRGGTEAFF
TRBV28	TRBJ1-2	CAAGRNYGYTF
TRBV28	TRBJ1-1	CASSFLAVGAFF
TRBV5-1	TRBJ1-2	CASSLSQWGYTF
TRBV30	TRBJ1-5	CAWSHREGGNQPQHF
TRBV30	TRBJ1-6	CAWSPGTGLSSPLHF
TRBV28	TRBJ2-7	CASSLGAGGQQYF
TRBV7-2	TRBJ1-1	CASSFRGRSEAFF
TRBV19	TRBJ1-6	CASSQNSYNSPLHF
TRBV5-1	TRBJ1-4	CASRTGTGFEKLFF
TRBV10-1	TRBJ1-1	CASSERTGGEEAFF
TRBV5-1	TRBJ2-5	CASSLLKTSGGNQETQYF
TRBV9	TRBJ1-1	CASSVDGANTEAFF
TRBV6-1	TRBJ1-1	CASSVPSTEAFF
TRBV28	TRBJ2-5	CASSLAGASETQYF
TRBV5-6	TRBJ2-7	CASSPGSRGRQYF
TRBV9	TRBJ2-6	CASSVAWGSGANVLTF
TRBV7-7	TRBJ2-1	CASSQGGRAYNEQFF
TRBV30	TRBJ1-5	CAWSRQGTQPQHF
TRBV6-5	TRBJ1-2	CASSYSGRLNYGYTF
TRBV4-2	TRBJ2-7	CASSQSDSYEQYF
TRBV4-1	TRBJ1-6	CASSQDGGRHF
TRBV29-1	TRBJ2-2	CSGQLANTGELFF
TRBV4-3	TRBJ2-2	CASSRDSFQGVELFF
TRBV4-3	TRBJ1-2	CASSARLGSGYTF
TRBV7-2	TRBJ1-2	CASSLASRGAGYTF
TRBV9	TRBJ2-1	CASSSLAGGGGEQFF
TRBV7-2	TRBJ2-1	CASSLGGAGGLGNEQFF
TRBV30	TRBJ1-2	CAWSVLGGANYGYTF
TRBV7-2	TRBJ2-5	CASSLMKETQYF
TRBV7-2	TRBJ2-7	CASSLQAGYEQYF
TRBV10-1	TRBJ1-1	CASSESAGREAFF
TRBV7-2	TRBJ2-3	CASSPLAITDTQYF
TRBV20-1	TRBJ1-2	CSAKTGSYTF
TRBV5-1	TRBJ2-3	CASSLAPISTDTQYF
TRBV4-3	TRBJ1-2	CASSDRLEGVGFGYGYTF
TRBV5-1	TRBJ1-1	CASSSGTGSTEAFF
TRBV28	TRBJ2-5	CASSPPRPMRETQYF
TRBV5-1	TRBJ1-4	CASGHGQGRGNEKLFF
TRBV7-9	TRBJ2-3	CASSASLGTGTDTQYF
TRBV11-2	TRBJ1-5	CASTLSVDRGYQPQHF
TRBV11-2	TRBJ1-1	CASSRLQGKAFF
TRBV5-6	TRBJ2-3	CASSLVWQGTDTQYF
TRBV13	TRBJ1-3	CASSPRGSGNTIYF